This T cell receptor beta chain was sequenced during a study of T cell responses to AZD1222 COVID-19 vaccine. As concerns this clone: The antigen is undetermined.

The CDR3 is 14 residues long. Germline V gene sequence: CDR1 SGDLS, CDR2 YYNGEE. The V gene end was trimmed by 4 bases and the J gene end by 7 bases; junction bases not matched to a gene: 6. Whole-study results and caveats: Spike-specific TCR breadth and depth were elevated following two AZD1222 doses. AZD1222 recipients seropositive at baseline numbered only 5 to 7.

The table came from immunoSEQ multiplex PCR; TCRdb's copy has only in-frame clones and leaves some out. The repertoire holds roughly 100,000 clones, with over 75% as singletons. This sequence joins TRBV9 and TRBJ2-1; 9 bases line up with TRBD1. The starting material was peripheral blood, obtained on day 0 of AZD1222 vaccination. The TCR was taken from an adult in good health. CDR3 in amino acids: CASSPQTGGNEQFF. For the CDR3, the DNA is TGTGCCAGCAGCCCTCAGACAGGGGGGAATGAGCAGTTCTTC.